This T cell receptor (beta chain) was captured by sequencing in a study of control samples from healthy donors and cancer patients. Sequencing was performed with immunoSEQ multiplex PCR; in TCRdb, only in-frame clones are kept and a portion is missing. Among fewer than 90,000 clones listed, about 93% were seen once. The sequencing sample was made of blood. The clonotype was recovered from a woman aged 40 to 49 in good health.

CDR3 loop: CASSPLSGRYNEQFF. As DNA, the CDR3 is TGTGCCAGCAGCCCCCTCAGCGGTCGCTACAATGAGCAGTTCTTC. The gene calls are TRBV9 and TRBJ2-1, with D possibly TRBD2 on 5 matching bases. The CDR3 is made up of 15 amino acids. The V and J ends lost 4 bases and 3 bases respectively, with 14 bases between them. Per germline, CDR1 SGDLS and CDR2 YYNGEE.